Listed below are T cell receptor beta chains from one sample, sequenced in a study of T cells in localized non-small cell lung cancer. Data came from immunoSEQ multiplex PCR; TCRdb stores just in-frame clones and leaves some out. The table shows some 30,000 clones, with roughly 94% occurring only once. The material sequenced was peripheral blood, taken before any cancer treatment. These receptors were collected from a woman aged 35 to 69 with stage I lung adenocarcinoma. CDR3s include the opening cysteine and the closing phenylalanine or tryptophan. A D gene is named only where the DNA matches it firmly. The size of a clone is reported for some rows only, either as once, few or many, or as a class for expanded clones.

len: 13; d_gene: NA; j_gene: TRBJ2-3; v_gene: TRBV7-2; abundance: once; CDR3nt: TGTGCCAGCAGCCCGCTGGGAGAGTACGGGCAGTATTTT; CDR3aa: CASSPLGEYGQYF
len: 16; d_gene: NA; j_gene: TRBJ2-1; v_gene: TRBV28; abundance: NA; CDR3nt: TGTGCCAGCAGTTCGAGCGGAATTAGCCTTTACAATGAGCAGTTCTTC; CDR3aa: CASSSSGISLYNEQFF
len: 13; d_gene: NA; j_gene: TRBJ2-7; v_gene: TRBV4-3; abundance: NA; CDR3nt: TGCGCCAGCAGCCAAGCGCTAGGAAGGGAGCAGTACTTC; CDR3aa: CASSQALGREQYF
len: 14; d_gene: NA; j_gene: TRBJ1-2; v_gene: TRBV28; abundance: NA; CDR3nt: TGTGCCAGCGGGACATCCTTGGTTGCCTATGGCTACACCTTC; CDR3aa: CASGTSLVAYGYTF
len: 11; d_gene: NA; j_gene: TRBJ2-5; v_gene: TRBV18; abundance: NA; CDR3nt: TGCGCCAGCTCCTCCGGGGAGACCCAGTACTTC; CDR3aa: CASSSGETQYF
len: 15; d_gene: NA; j_gene: TRBJ1-1; v_gene: TRBV18; abundance: NA; CDR3nt: TGTGCCAGCTCGCCTCAAAACAGGGTAAACACTGAAGCTTTCTTT; CDR3aa: CASSPQNRVNTEAFF
len: 16; d_gene: NA; j_gene: TRBJ1-1; v_gene: TRBV11-2; abundance: NA; CDR3nt: TGTGCCAGCAGCTTGTTTTTCGGCAGGGCGGACACTGAAGCTTTCTTT; CDR3aa: CASSLFFGRADTEAFF
len: 13; d_gene: TRBD1; j_gene: TRBJ2-5; v_gene: TRBV10-1; abundance: NA; CDR3nt: TGCGCCAGCCAAGCAGGGGGAAAAGAGACCCAGTACTTC; CDR3aa: CASQAGGKETQYF
len: 21; d_gene: NA; j_gene: TRBJ2-3; v_gene: TRBV21-1; abundance: NA; CDR3nt: TGTGCCAGCAGTAAGCAAACTAGCGGGAGGGTGTTTGGGGCTAGCACAGATACGCAGTATTTT; CDR3aa: CASSKQTSGRVFGASTDTQYF
len: 12; d_gene: NA; j_gene: TRBJ2-4; v_gene: TRBV7-9; abundance: NA; CDR3nt: TGTGCCAGCAGCTTACAGGGTAACATTCAGTACTTC; CDR3aa: CASSLQGNIQYF
len: 15; d_gene: NA; j_gene: TRBJ1-4; v_gene: TRBV6-1; abundance: once; CDR3nt: TGTGCCAGCAGTGATTGGGACGGAAATAATGAAAAACTGTTTTTT; CDR3aa: CASSDWDGNNEKLFF
len: 16; d_gene: TRBD1; j_gene: TRBJ2-3; v_gene: TRBV5-8; abundance: NA; CDR3nt: TGTGCCAGCAGCTGGAGAGGACAGGGAGCAGCGGATACGCAGTATTTT; CDR3aa: CASSWRGQGAADTQYF
len: 13; d_gene: NA; j_gene: TRBJ1-2; v_gene: TRBV10-1; abundance: NA; CDR3nt: TGCGCCAGCAGTTCGGGACAAAGTTTTGGCTACACCTTC; CDR3aa: CASSSGQSFGYTF
len: 16; d_gene: NA; j_gene: TRBJ2-6; v_gene: TRBV6-6; abundance: NA; CDR3nt: TGTGCCAGCAGTAGTACAGGTTTAACCGGCCCCAACGTCCTGACTTTC; CDR3aa: CASSSTGLTGPNVLTF
len: 15; d_gene: TRBD2; j_gene: TRBJ2-3; v_gene: TRBV6-4; abundance: NA; CDR3nt: TGTGCCAGCAGCGCCGGGATAGCGGGGACAGATACGCAGTATTTT; CDR3aa: CASSAGIAGTDTQYF
len: 15; d_gene: NA; j_gene: TRBJ2-3; v_gene: TRBV9; abundance: NA; CDR3nt: TGTGCCAGCAGCGTAGGGGGAGCGGGCACAGATACGCAGTATTTT; CDR3aa: CASSVGGAGTDTQYF
len: 14; d_gene: NA; j_gene: TRBJ2-7; v_gene: TRBV7-2; abundance: once; CDR3nt: TGTGCCAGCAGCTTACGGGGCAGCGCCTACGAGCAGTACTTC; CDR3aa: CASSLRGSAYEQYF
len: 14; d_gene: NA; j_gene: TRBJ2-7; v_gene: TRBV5-1; abundance: NA; CDR3nt: TGCGCCAGCAGCTTTGAAGGAGCCTCGCGGGAGCAGTACTTC; CDR3aa: CASSFEGASREQYF
len: 18; d_gene: NA; j_gene: TRBJ2-4; v_gene: TRBV21-1; abundance: NA; CDR3nt: TGTGCCAGCAGACCGGCCAGGGGTAGCAACCTAGCCAAAAACATTCAGTACTTC; CDR3aa: CASRPARGSNLAKNIQYF
len: 14; d_gene: NA; j_gene: TRBJ1-4; v_gene: TRBV9; abundance: NA; CDR3nt: TGTGCCAGCAGCGTAGGGGTAGCTGGTGAAAAACTGTTTTTT; CDR3aa: CASSVGVAGEKLFF
len: 16; d_gene: TRBD1; j_gene: TRBJ1-1; v_gene: TRBV6-6; abundance: NA; CDR3nt: TGTGCCAGCAGGCAACTCTCCGGACAGGGGAACACTGAAGCTTTCTTT; CDR3aa: CASRQLSGQGNTEAFF
len: 17; d_gene: TRBD2; j_gene: TRBJ2-2; v_gene: TRBV11-2; abundance: once; CDR3nt: TGTGCCAGCAGCTTAGGCGTTTCACTAGCGGACACCGGGGAGCTGTTTTTT; CDR3aa: CASSLGVSLADTGELFF
len: 15; d_gene: TRBD2; j_gene: TRBJ2-5; v_gene: TRBV5-1; abundance: NA; CDR3nt: TGCGCCAGCAGCTCAGGACTAGCGGGAAGGGGGACCCAGTACTTC; CDR3aa: CASSSGLAGRGTQYF
len: 13; d_gene: NA; j_gene: TRBJ1-3; v_gene: TRBV7-2; abundance: NA; CDR3nt: TGTGCCAGCAGCTCTCCGAGCGGAAACACCATATATTTT; CDR3aa: CASSSPSGNTIYF
len: 12; d_gene: NA; j_gene: TRBJ1-3; v_gene: TRBV29-1; abundance: NA; CDR3nt: TGCAGCGTCACCCCGGGTGGAAACACCATATATTTT; CDR3aa: CSVTPGGNTIYF
len: 16; d_gene: NA; j_gene: TRBJ2-2; v_gene: TRBV5-1; abundance: few; CDR3nt: TGCGCCAGCAGCTTATTCGGACAGAAGAACACCGGGGAGCTGTTTTTT; CDR3aa: CASSLFGQKNTGELFF
len: 16; d_gene: NA; j_gene: TRBJ2-3; v_gene: TRBV5-6; abundance: NA; CDR3nt: TGTGCCAGCAGCTTTAATACAGGGCCTAGCACAGATACGCAGTATTTT; CDR3aa: CASSFNTGPSTDTQYF
len: 14; d_gene: TRBD1; j_gene: TRBJ2-2; v_gene: TRBV11-3; abundance: once; CDR3nt: TGTGCCAGCAGCCCGGGACAGGGAATCGGGGAGCTGTTTTTT; CDR3aa: CASSPGQGIGELFF
len: 14; d_gene: NA; j_gene: TRBJ2-7; v_gene: TRBV6-1; abundance: NA; CDR3nt: TGTGCCAGCAGAACACAGGGCTCGGGCCCCGAGCAGTACTTC; CDR3aa: CASRTQGSGPEQYF
len: 17; d_gene: NA; j_gene: TRBJ1-5; v_gene: TRBV23-1; abundance: NA; CDR3nt: TGCGCCAGCAGTCTTCTAAGACACCTCCCAGGTTATCAGCCCCAGCATTTT; CDR3aa: CASSLLRHLPGYQPQHF
len: 14; d_gene: NA; j_gene: TRBJ2-2; v_gene: TRBV7-9; abundance: NA; CDR3nt: TGTGCCAGCAGCTCCTACAGGAACACCGGGGAGCTGTTTTTT; CDR3aa: CASSSYRNTGELFF
len: 12; d_gene: TRBD1; j_gene: TRBJ1-1; v_gene: TRBV12-5; abundance: NA; CDR3nt: TGTGCTAGTGGTGAACAGGGGTCCCAAGCTTTCTTT; CDR3aa: CASGEQGSQAFF
len: 16; d_gene: TRBD1; j_gene: TRBJ1-5; v_gene: TRBV4-1; abundance: NA; CDR3nt: TGCGCCAGCAGCCAAAATCAGGGACAGGGTCAACAGCCCCAGCATTTT; CDR3aa: CASSQNQGQGQQPQHF
len: 10; d_gene: NA; j_gene: TRBJ2-3; v_gene: TRBV29-1; abundance: NA; CDR3nt: TGCAGCTCAATGGGGGATACGCAGTATTTT; CDR3aa: CSSMGDTQYF
len: 15; d_gene: TRBD1; j_gene: TRBJ2-4; v_gene: TRBV7-2; abundance: NA; CDR3nt: TGTGCCAGCAGCCACATGACAGGGCTTGTAAACATTCAGTACTTC; CDR3aa: CASSHMTGLVNIQYF
len: 15; d_gene: TRBD1; j_gene: TRBJ1-5; v_gene: TRBV14; abundance: NA; CDR3nt: TGTGCCAGCAGCAACGGACAGGGTAGCAATCAGCCCCAGCATTTT; CDR3aa: CASSNGQGSNQPQHF
len: 15; d_gene: NA; j_gene: TRBJ2-6; v_gene: TRBV4-3; abundance: NA; CDR3nt: TGCGCCAGCAGCCAAGATTTGGGTGGGGCCAACGTCCTGACTTTC; CDR3aa: CASSQDLGGANVLTF
len: 16; d_gene: TRBD2; j_gene: TRBJ2-5; v_gene: TRBV19; abundance: NA; CDR3nt: TGTGCCAGTAGCCTAGGGGAGGGATATAAAATAGAGACCCAGTACTTC; CDR3aa: CASSLGEGYKIETQYF
len: 16; d_gene: TRBD1; j_gene: TRBJ1-5; v_gene: TRBV7-9; abundance: NA; CDR3nt: TGTGCCAGCAGCTTGGGGGCAGGGGGATACTCCCAGCCCCAGCATTTT; CDR3aa: CASSLGAGGYSQPQHF
len: 15; d_gene: NA; j_gene: TRBJ1-3; v_gene: TRBV6-1; abundance: NA; CDR3nt: TGTGCCACCGCTGAGGTACAGGGACGAGGAAACACCATATATTTT; CDR3aa: CATAEVQGRGNTIYF
len: 14; d_gene: TRBD1; j_gene: TRBJ1-1; v_gene: TRBV5-5; abundance: NA; CDR3nt: TGTGCCAGCAGCCTACAGGGGGGGAACACTGAAGCTTTCTTT; CDR3aa: CASSLQGGNTEAFF
len: 15; d_gene: NA; j_gene: TRBJ1-3; v_gene: TRBV6-5; abundance: NA; CDR3nt: TGTGCCAGCAGCCGGACGGGAGCCTCTGGAAACACCATATATTTT; CDR3aa: CASSRTGASGNTIYF
len: 14; d_gene: TRBD2; j_gene: TRBJ2-1; v_gene: TRBV6-1; abundance: NA; CDR3nt: TGTGCCAGCAGTGAGAGACTAGCGGGCTATGAGCAGTTCTTC; CDR3aa: CASSERLAGYEQFF
len: 13; d_gene: TRBD1; j_gene: TRBJ2-2; v_gene: TRBV6-1; abundance: NA; CDR3nt: TGTGCCAGCAGTTGGACAGGCATCGGGGAGCTGTTTTTT; CDR3aa: CASSWTGIGELFF
len: 14; d_gene: NA; j_gene: TRBJ1-2; v_gene: TRBV27; abundance: NA; CDR3nt: TGTGCCAGCAGTTTTTTGGCGGGGAACTATGGCTACACCTTC; CDR3aa: CASSFLAGNYGYTF
len: 15; d_gene: NA; j_gene: TRBJ2-3; v_gene: TRBV29-1; abundance: NA; CDR3nt: TGCAGCGCTATCTTGAGGGGTCGAGCGGCAGATACGCAGTATTTT; CDR3aa: CSAILRGRAADTQYF
len: 15; d_gene: TRBD1; j_gene: TRBJ2-7; v_gene: TRBV11-2; abundance: NA; CDR3nt: TGTGCCAGCAGCTCGGGGACAGGGGGACTCTACGAGCAGTACTTC; CDR3aa: CASSSGTGGLYEQYF
len: 14; d_gene: NA; j_gene: TRBJ1-4; v_gene: TRBV4-3; abundance: NA; CDR3nt: TGCGCCAGCAGCCACACTAAGAACCCTGAAGAACTGTTTTTT; CDR3aa: CASSHTKNPEELFF
len: 15; d_gene: NA; j_gene: TRBJ1-4; v_gene: TRBV7-3; abundance: once; CDR3nt: TGTGCCAGCAGCTTGGAGGGGGTCCGATCTGAAAAACTGTTTTTT; CDR3aa: CASSLEGVRSEKLFF